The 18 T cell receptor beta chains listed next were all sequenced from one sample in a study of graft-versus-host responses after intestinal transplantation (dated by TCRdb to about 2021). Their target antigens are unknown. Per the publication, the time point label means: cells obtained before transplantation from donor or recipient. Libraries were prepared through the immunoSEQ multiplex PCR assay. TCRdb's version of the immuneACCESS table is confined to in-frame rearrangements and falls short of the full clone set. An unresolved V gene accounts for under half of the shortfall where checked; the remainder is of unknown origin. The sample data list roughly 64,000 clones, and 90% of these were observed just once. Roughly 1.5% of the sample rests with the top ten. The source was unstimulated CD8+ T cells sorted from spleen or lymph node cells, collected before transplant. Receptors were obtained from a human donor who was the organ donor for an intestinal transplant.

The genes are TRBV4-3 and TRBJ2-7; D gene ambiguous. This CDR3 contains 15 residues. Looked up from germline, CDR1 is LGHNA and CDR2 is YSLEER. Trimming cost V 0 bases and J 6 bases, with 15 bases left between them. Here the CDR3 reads CASSQDSSRRGEQYF. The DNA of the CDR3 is TGCGCCAGCAGCCAAGATTCTAGTCGCCGAGGCGAGCAGTACTTC.

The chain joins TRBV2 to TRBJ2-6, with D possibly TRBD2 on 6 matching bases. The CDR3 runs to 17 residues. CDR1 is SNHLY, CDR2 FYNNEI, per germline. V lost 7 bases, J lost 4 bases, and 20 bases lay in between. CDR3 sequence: CASTSSGTRHGANVLTF. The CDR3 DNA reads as TGTGCCAGCACCTCCTCCGGGACTCGCCACGGGGCCAACGTCCTGACTTTC.

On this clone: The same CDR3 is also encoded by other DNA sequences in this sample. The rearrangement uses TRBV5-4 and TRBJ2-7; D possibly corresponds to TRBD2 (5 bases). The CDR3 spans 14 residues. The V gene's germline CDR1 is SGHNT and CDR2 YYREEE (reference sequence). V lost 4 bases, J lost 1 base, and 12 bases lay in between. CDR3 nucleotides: TGTGCCAGCAGCCAAGGACTGGTATCCTACGAGCAGTACTTC. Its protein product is CASSQGLVSYEQYF.

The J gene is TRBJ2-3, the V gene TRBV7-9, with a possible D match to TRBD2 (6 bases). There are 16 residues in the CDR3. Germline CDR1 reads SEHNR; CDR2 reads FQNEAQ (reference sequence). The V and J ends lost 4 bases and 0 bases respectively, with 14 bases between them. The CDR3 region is CASSSSWGTSTDTQYF. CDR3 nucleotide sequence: TGTGCCAGCAGCTCCTCCTGGGGGACTAGCACAGATACGCAGTATTTT.

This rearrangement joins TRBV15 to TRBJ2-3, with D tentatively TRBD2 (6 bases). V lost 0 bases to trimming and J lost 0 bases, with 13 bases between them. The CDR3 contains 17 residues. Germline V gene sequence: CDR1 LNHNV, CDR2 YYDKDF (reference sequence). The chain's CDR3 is CATSRDYPGTSTDTQYF. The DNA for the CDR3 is TGTGCCACCAGCAGAGATTATCCCGGGACTAGCACAGATACGCAGTATTTT.

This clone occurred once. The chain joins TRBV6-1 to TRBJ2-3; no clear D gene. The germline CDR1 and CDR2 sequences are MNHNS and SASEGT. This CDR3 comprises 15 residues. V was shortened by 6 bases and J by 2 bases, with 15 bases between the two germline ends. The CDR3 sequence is CASRDDGAPTDTQYF. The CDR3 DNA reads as TGTGCCAGCAGGGATGACGGAGCACCCACAGATACGCAGTATTTT.

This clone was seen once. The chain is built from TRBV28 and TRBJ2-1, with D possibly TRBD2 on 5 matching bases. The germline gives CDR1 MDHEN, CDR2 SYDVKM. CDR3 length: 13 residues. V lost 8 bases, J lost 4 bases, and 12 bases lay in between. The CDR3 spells CASDHEGYNEQFF. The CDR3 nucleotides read TGTGCCAGCGACCACGAGGGTTACAATGAGCAGTTCTTC.

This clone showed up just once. The CDR3 sequence: CASSSRTAPDVLTF. The CDR3, as DNA: TGTGCCAGCAGTTCCCGGACAGCCCCTGACGTCCTGACTTTC. The rearrangement joins TRBV28 to TRBJ2-6; D perhaps matches TRBD1 (6 bases). Germline CDR1 MDHEN, CDR2 SYDVKM. The CDR3 is 14 amino acids. V was trimmed by 4 bases and J by 11 bases, leaving 15 bases between them.

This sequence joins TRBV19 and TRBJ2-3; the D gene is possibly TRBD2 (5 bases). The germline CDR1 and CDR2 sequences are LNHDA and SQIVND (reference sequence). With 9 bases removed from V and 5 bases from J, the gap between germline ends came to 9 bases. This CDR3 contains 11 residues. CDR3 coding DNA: TGTGCCAGCTTTCGGGGAGATACGCAGTATTTT. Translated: CASFRGDTQYF.

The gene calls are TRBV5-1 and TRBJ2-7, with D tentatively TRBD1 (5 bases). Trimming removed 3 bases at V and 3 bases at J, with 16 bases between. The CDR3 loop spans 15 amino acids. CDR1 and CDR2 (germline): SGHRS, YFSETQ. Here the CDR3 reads CASSSIQGVGYEQYF. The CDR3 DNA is TGCGCCAGCAGCTCAATTCAGGGTGTAGGCTACGAGCAGTACTTC.

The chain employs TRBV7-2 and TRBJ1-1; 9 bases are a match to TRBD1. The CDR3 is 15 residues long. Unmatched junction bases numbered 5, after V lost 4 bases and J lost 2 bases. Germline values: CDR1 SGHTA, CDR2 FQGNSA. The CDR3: CASSSPQGANTEAFF. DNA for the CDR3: TGTGCCAGCAGCTCACCACAGGGGGCCAACACTGAAGCTTTCTTT.

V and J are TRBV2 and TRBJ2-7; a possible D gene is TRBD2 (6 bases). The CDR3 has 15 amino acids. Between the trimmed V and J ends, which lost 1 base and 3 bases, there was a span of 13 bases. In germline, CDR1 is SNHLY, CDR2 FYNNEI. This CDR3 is CASSEGFPSDYEQYF. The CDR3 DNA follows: TGTGCCAGCAGTGAAGGGTTCCCTAGCGACTACGAGCAGTACTTC.

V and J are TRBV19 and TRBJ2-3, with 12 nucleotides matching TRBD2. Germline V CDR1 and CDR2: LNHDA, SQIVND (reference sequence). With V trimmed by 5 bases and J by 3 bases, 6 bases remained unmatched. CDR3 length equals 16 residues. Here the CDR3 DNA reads TGTGCCAGTAGTCAAGGGACTAGCGGGCTGACAGATACGCAGTATTTT. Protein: CASSQGTSGLTDTQYF.

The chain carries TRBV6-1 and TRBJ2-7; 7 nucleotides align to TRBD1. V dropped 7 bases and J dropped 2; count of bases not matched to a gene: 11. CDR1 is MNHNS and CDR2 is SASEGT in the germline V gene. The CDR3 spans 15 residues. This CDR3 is CASTPGYRGTYEQYF. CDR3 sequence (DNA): TGTGCCAGCACCCCCGGGTACAGGGGCACCTACGAGCAGTACTTC.

The CDR3 is CASSQEEGGASYEQYF. DNA for the CDR3: TGTGCCAGCAGCCAAGAGGAAGGAGGGGCATCCTACGAGCAGTACTTC. The rearrangement joins TRBV4-2 to TRBJ2-7; D is perhaps TRBD2 (6 bases). Germline V gene sequence: CDR1 LGHNA, CDR2 YNFKEQ. Trimming removed 0 bases at V and 1 base at J, with 13 bases between. CDR3 length equals 16 residues.

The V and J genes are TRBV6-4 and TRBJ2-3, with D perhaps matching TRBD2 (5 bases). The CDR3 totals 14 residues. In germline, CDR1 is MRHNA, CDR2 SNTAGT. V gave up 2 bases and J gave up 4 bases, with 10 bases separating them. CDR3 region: CASSDGGYPDTQYF. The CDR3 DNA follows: TGTGCCAGCAGTGACGGCGGGTACCCAGATACGCAGTATTTT.

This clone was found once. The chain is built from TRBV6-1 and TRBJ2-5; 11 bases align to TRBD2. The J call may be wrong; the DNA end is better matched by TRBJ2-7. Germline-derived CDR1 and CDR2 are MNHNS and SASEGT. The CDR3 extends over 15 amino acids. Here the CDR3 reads CASSEFLAGGSEQYF. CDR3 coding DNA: TGTGCCAGCAGTGAGTTCCTAGCGGGAGGATCCGAGCAGTACTTC.

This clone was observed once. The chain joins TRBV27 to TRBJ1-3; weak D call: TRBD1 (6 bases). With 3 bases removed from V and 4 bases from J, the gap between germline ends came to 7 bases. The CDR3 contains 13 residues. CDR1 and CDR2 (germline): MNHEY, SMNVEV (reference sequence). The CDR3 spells CASSFDRGNTIYF. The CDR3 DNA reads TGTGCCAGCAGTTTCGACAGGGGAAACACCATATATTTT.